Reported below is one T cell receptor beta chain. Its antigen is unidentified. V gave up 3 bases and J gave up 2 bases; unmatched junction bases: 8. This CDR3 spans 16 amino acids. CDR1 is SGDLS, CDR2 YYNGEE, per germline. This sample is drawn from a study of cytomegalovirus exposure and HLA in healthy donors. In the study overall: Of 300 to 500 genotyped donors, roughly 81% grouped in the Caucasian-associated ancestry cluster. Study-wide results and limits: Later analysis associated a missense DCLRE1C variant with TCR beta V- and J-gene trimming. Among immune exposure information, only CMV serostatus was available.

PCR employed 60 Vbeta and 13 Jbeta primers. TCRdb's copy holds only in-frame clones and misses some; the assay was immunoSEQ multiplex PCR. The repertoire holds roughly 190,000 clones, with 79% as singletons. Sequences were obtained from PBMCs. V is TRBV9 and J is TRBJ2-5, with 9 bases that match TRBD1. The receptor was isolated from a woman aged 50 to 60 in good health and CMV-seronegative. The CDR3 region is CASSDTGGWWQETQYF. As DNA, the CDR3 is TGTGCCAGCAGCGATACAGGGGGCTGGTGGCAAGAGACCCAGTACTTC.